Reported below is one T cell receptor (beta chain). Ten or more counts support this clonotype. This clone's antigen is unknown. Per-base quality was not reported, and no clone a single base away is much larger than it. This entry is derived from a study of T cells of healthy individuals (dated by TCRdb to about 2018). Receptors were amplified or captured by 5' RACE. The instrument was an Illumina MiSeq. The public reads were reanalyzed by TCRdb: fastp trimming at Q25, MiXCR alignment, in-frame beta chains only. Rows with one shared CDR3 protein collapse into an entry with the most common genes and DNA. In all, the sample holds about 53,000 distinct CDR3 sequences, and roughly 14% of those were seen once. 15% to 20% of the sample comes from the top ten. The receptor comes from a human donor in good health.

The nucleotide sequence is given as TGTGCCAGCAGCTTACGAGCGCGGGATGAGCAGTTCTTC. It encodes CASSLRARDEQFF. The V and J segments used are TRBV7-9 and TRBJ2-1; the D region possibly corresponds to TRBD2 (5 bases align). CDR1 and CDR2 were assigned from the germline V gene (reference sequence) as SEHNR and FQNEAQ. Reading from cysteine to phenylalanine, the CDR3 counts 13 amino acids. Only CDR3 DNA is held: 39 bases, read in frame from base 1. V gives up 2 bases and J gives up 8 bases, and the segment between their germline ends measures 10 bases.